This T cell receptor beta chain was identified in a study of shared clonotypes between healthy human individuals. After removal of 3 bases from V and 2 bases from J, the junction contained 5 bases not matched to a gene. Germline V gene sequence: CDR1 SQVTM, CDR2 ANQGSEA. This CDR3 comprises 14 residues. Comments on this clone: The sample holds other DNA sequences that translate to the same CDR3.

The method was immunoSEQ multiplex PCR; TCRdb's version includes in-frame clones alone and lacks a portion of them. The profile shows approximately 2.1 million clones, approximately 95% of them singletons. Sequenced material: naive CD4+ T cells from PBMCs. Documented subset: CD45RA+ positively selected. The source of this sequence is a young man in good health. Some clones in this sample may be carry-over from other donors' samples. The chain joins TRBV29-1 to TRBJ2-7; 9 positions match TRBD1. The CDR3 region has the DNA TGCAGCGTTGACCTAGGACAGGGGACCTACGAGCAGTACTTC. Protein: CSVDLGQGTYEQYF.